Detailed here is one TCR beta chain. V was clipped by 2 bases and J by 2 bases, with 3 bases between them. This CDR3 has 12 residues. Germline values: CDR1 SGHNT, CDR2 YENEEA. This record comes from a study of blood T cell repertoires in COVID-19. Turning to the study itself: Sites across the United States, Italy and Spain contributed samples from acute and convalescent COVID-19.

Authors' processing steps: Amplification of reference gene primers provided the estimated nucleated cell counts. Repertoires were generated with immunoSEQ multiplex PCR, while TCRdb's copy carries only in-frame clones and drops some. From that table come the V and J calls and clone size; the DNA was used to work out D and trimming. Among 300,000 to 400,000 clones listed, approximately 86% were seen once. This TCR was sampled from a woman aged 55-69 years with COVID-19, enrolled during active disease. This chain links TRBV11-3 with TRBJ1-2; unclear D gene. Material: peripheral blood. The CDR3 loop is CASSLLNYGYTF. In nucleotides, the CDR3 is TGTGCCAGCAGCTTACTGAACTATGGCTACACCTTC.